This section outlines one TCR beta chain sequence together with its context. This clone was seen only once. The clone's antigen remains unknown. No per-base quality is available; no much larger clone lies one base away. Each collaborating institution followed its own protocols to collect whole blood in K2EDTA tubes. For TCRbeta analysis, collaborators shipped samples in one of three forms: frozen whole blood, isolated PBMCs, or DNA extracted from either of those sample types. The immunoSEQ Assay, a bias-controlled multiplex PCR, was used to amplify TCRbeta CDR3 regions from genomic DNA. The original methods were these. The number of nucleated cells in each sample was estimated from the amplification of reference gene primers within the assay. To quantify the absolute abundance of each unique TCRbeta CDR3 rearrangement, sequence reads were collapsed and filtered. For each sample, productive Simpson clonality was calculated as the square root of Simpson's diversity index over productive rearrangements. This immuneACCESS table, as held by TCRdb, lists in-frame sequences with V and J called but not all clones. Of the missing ones, under half trace to an unresolved V gene in checked studies; the others have no known cause. V and J calls and clone size come straight from that table; D and trimming were deduced from the DNA. The sample records approximately 140,000 clones, approximately 86% of which are singletons. Clones ranked in the top ten supply roughly 4.5% of the sample.

According to the germline V gene, CDR1 reads LGHNA and CDR2 reads YSLEER. There are 13 amino acids in the CDR3, from cysteine to phenylalanine inclusive. The retained sequence is limited to the CDR3, 39 bases, with the frame set at the first base. V sheds 1 base and J sheds 5 bases, leaving 8 bases between their ends. These data belong to a study of blood T cell repertoires in COVID-19 (dated by TCRdb to 2019 to 2021). Notes on the research overall: Samples from collaborators originated in the United States, Italy and Spain and spanned both the acute and convalescent phases of COVID-19. The repertoires were released in a freely available public database intended as a resource for research on the immune response to SARS-CoV-2. HLA class I and class II types, where available, came from metadata supplied by the sample provider rather than from assay-based typing. The material from the prospective study consisted of cDNA or gDNA derived from T cells, B-cell-depleted T cells, or PBMCs. The samples were drawn from two sources: the first 160 participants of the ongoing ImmuneRACE study, and 1,200 or so subjects contributed by 6 global collaborators. A de-identified subject ID, COVID-19 status, age in years and sex were almost always included in the sample metadata. The dataset comprised deeply sampled blood TCRbeta repertoires from subjects exposed to, actively infected with, or recovered from COVID-19.

The paper's findings and limits, for the study overall: The amount of clinical and demographic metadata varied by source and participant and was provided uncurated.

The sequenced sample consisted of peripheral blood. This clonotype originated in a woman in her sixties with active or convalescent COVID-19. In this chain, TRBV4-3 is recombined with TRBJ2-5, and the D gene may be TRBD1, 6 bases matching. The CDR3 protein is CASSQARGETQYF. The nucleotide sequence is given as TGCGCCAGCAGCCAAGCAAGGGGGGAGACCCAGTACTTC.